Below are 26 T cell receptor beta chains sequenced from a single sample in a study of blood T cell repertoires in COVID-19 (dated by TCRdb to the early 2020s). Libraries came from the immunoSEQ multiplex PCR assay. TCRdb re-hosts the immuneACCESS table, in-frame sequences only. Its copies lack some clones; in the studies checked, an unresolved V gene accounts for under half of them, and the cause for the rest is not known. This sample gives 250,000 to 300,000 clones in total; under 90% of them show up just once. The ten top clones hold roughly 0.92% of the sample. The source material was peripheral blood. The receptors originated from a woman aged 40 to 50 who had recovered from COVID-19.

The chain employs TRBV6-1 and TRBJ1-5; D is possibly TRBD1 (5 bases). The CDR3 has 15 residues. The V and J ends lost 1 base and 4 bases respectively, with 11 bases between them. The germline V gene has CDR1 MNHNS and CDR2 SASEGT. Here the CDR3 DNA reads TGTGCCAGCAGTGAAGTAGGGGTGATAAATCAGCCCCAGCATTTT. It yields the protein CASSEVGVINQPQHF.

The CDR3: CASSEALHYIQYF. CDR3 DNA sequence: TGTGCCAGCAGTGAAGCGCTTCACTACATTCAGTACTTC. This sequence joins TRBV6-1 and TRBJ2-4, with unresolved D. The CDR3 consists of 13 residues. Germline loops: CDR1 MNHNS, CDR2 SASEGT. V was clipped by 0 bases and J by 8 bases, with 8 bases between them.

V and J are TRBV30 and TRBJ2-5, with TRBD2 as a possible D gene (6 bases). V lost 4 bases and J 0 bases, leaving 12 bases between the germline ends. CDR3 length: 14 residues. The V gene's germline CDR1 is GTSNPN and CDR2 SVGIG (reference sequence). The CDR3 here is CAWTAGQYQETQYF. CDR3 nucleotides: TGTGCCTGGACCGCGGGGCAGTACCAAGAGACCCAGTACTTC.

This chain connects TRBV4-1 to TRBJ2-7; D is perhaps TRBD2 (7 bases). Germline assignment: CDR1 MGHRA and CDR2 YSYEKL. The CDR3 length is 18 residues. V lost 0 bases to trimming and J lost 6 bases, with 24 bases between them. CDR3 in DNA: TGCGCCAGCAGCCAAGATTCGGCCCCTAGGGGGGGTCTCGGCGAGCAGTACTTC. It codes for CASSQDSAPRGGLGEQYF.

J is TRBJ2-2 and V is TRBV11-3, with 9 bases fitting TRBD1. Germline values: CDR1 SGHNT, CDR2 YENEEA. The CDR3 sequence is 14 residues long. J lost 7 bases, V lost 3 bases, and 3 bases had no gene match. The CDR3 sequence: CASSFTGGGGELFF. CDR3 DNA: TGTGCCAGCAGCTTTACAGGGGGCGGCGGGGAGCTGTTTTTT. The full variable domain, its missing parts supplied by reference TRBV11-3 and TRBJ2-2, is EAGVVQSPRYKIIEKKQPVAFWCNPISGHNTLYWYLQNLGQGPELLIRYENEEAVDDSQLPKDRFSAERLKGVDSTLKIQPAELGDSAVYLCASSFTGGGGELFFGEGSRLTVL.

The chain couples TRBV5-6 to TRBJ2-7; 13 bases line up with TRBD2. V was clipped by 0 bases and J by 3 bases; unmatched bases: 9. Germline loops: CDR1 SGHDT, CDR2 YYEEEE. This CDR3 region has 18 residues. CDR3 DNA sequence: TGTGCCAGCAGCTTGGAACTAGCGGGAGGGCCGTCCCTCTACGAGCAGTACTTC. Amino acid sequence: CASSLELAGGPSLYEQYF.

This chain connects TRBV11-2 to TRBJ1-4; a possible D gene is TRBD1 (5 bases). This CDR3 is 17 amino acids long. Germline loops: CDR1 SGHAT, CDR2 FQNNGV. The V end lost 1 base, the J end lost 6 bases, and 18 bases lay between the germline ends. The CDR3 loop reads CASSLGEGGTVDEKLFF. In DNA form, the CDR3 reads TGTGCCAGCAGCTTAGGGGAAGGAGGGACGGTCGATGAAAAACTGTTTTTT.

The rearrangement uses TRBV12-3 or TRBV12-4 and TRBJ2-4; D is ambiguous. CDR3 length equals 13 residues. Trimming cost V 7 bases and J 3 bases, with 10 bases left between them. CDR3 loop: CASTLTNKNIQYF. The CDR3 DNA follows: TGTGCCAGCACCCTCACAAACAAAAACATTCAGTACTTC.

The chain recombines TRBV2 with TRBJ2-7; D is ambiguous. The CDR3 has 12 amino acids. Between the trimmed V and J ends, which lost 7 bases and 3 bases, there was a span of 10 bases. In germline, CDR1 is SNHLY, CDR2 FYNNEI. CDR3 sequence (DNA): TGTGCCAGCAAGGCCACGGGCTACGAGCAGTACTTC. It yields the protein CASKATGYEQYF.

This sequence joins TRBV7-6 and TRBJ2-1, with D possibly TRBD1 on 6 matching bases. The CDR3 totals 19 residues. CDR1 is SGHVS, CDR2 FNYEAQ, per germline. V dropped 0 bases and J dropped 3 bases, with 21 bases sitting between them. CDR3 DNA: TGTGCCAGCAGCTTAGCTGGGGGCCCAACCACTCTAATCTACAATGAGCAGTTCTTC. Its protein is CASSLAGGPTTLIYNEQFF.

The chain uses TRBV14 and TRBJ2-1, with 7 bases lining up with TRBD2. J lost 7 bases, V lost 4 bases, and 7 bases had no gene match. Germline CDR1 reads SGHDN; CDR2 reads FVKESK. CDR3 length equals 14 residues. CDR3 amino acids: CASSPWEGPNEQFF. The CDR3 nucleotides are TGTGCCAGCAGCCCGTGGGAGGGGCCTAATGAGCAGTTCTTC.

The rearrangement joins TRBV19 to TRBJ1-5; 8 bases match TRBD1. The V gene end was trimmed by 5 bases and the J gene end by 2 bases; junction bases not matched to a gene: 11. The CDR3 is 17 amino acids. Looked up from germline, CDR1 is LNHDA and CDR2 is SQIVND (reference sequence). This chain's CDR3 is CASSLWRTGMRNQPQHF. In DNA, the CDR3 is TGTGCCAGTAGTTTATGGAGGACAGGGATGCGCAATCAGCCCCAGCATTTT.

The chain is built from TRBV7-9 and TRBJ2-1; 9 bases align to TRBD2. The J segment lost 5 bases and the V segment lost 4 bases, leaving 6 bases of the junction unmatched. CDR3 length: 15 amino acids. Germline V CDR1 and CDR2: SEHNR, FQNEAQ (reference sequence). CDR3 residues: CASSSIAGVNNEQFF. The CDR3, as DNA: TGTGCCAGCAGCTCTATAGCGGGAGTTAACAATGAGCAGTTCTTC.

The chain uses TRBV9 and TRBJ1-1, with unresolved D. The CDR3 is 15 amino acids. V dropped 4 bases and J dropped 1 base, with 14 bases sitting between them. The germline CDR1 and CDR2 sequences are SGDLS and YYNGEE. The CDR3 spells CASSNLQNTNTEAFF. CDR3 sequence (DNA): TGTGCCAGCAGCAACCTACAGAATACGAACACTGAAGCTTTCTTT.

This clone was observed a few times. The chain is built from TRBV18 and TRBJ2-3, with 11 bases matching TRBD2. CDR3 length equals 20 residues. V lost 6 bases to trimming and J lost 0 bases; unmatched junction nucleotides: 17. Looked up from germline, CDR1 is KGHSH and CDR2 is LQKENI. This CDR3 is CASSPGLAEILPHSTDTQYF. In DNA form, the CDR3 reads TGTGCCAGCTCCCCGGGACTAGCGGAGATATTACCCCATAGCACAGATACGCAGTATTTT.

J is TRBJ2-1 and V is TRBV6-6, with 8 positions matching TRBD2. CDR1 and CDR2 (germline): MNHNY, SVGAGI (reference sequence). Germline trimming cut 8 bases from V and 2 bases from J; bases unmatched to any gene: 5. The CDR3 totals 14 residues. The CDR3: CASVSGGPYNEQFF. As DNA, the CDR3 is TGTGCCAGCGTTTCGGGGGGGCCCTACAATGAGCAGTTCTTC.

V and J are TRBV20-1 and TRBJ2-1; the D gene is possibly TRBD1 (5 bases). Trimming removed 3 bases from V and 0 bases from J, with 12 bases in between. This CDR3 comprises 15 residues. Germline CDR1 reads DFQATT; CDR2 reads SNEGSKA (reference sequence). The CDR3 sequence: CSASWGQSSYNEQFF. In DNA form, the CDR3 reads TGCAGTGCTAGTTGGGGCCAGAGCTCCTACAATGAGCAGTTCTTC.

The chain joins TRBV6-4 to TRBJ2-7, with a tentative D call TRBD2 (6 bases). The ends were cut back, 6 bases at V and 1 base at J, with 13 bases in the middle. Germline lookup yields CDR1 MRHNA and CDR2 SNTAGT. There are 14 residues in the CDR3. CDR3 coding DNA: TGTGCCAGCAGATCGGGACTCCTTTCCTACGAGCAGTACTTC. This gives the protein CASRSGLLSYEQYF.

The J gene is TRBJ2-2, the V gene TRBV7-8; 9 bases line up with TRBD2. Trimming cost V 4 bases and J 7 bases; bases outside gene matches: 13. Germline V CDR1 and CDR2: SGHVS, FQNEAQ. This CDR3 has 17 amino acids. The CDR3 region is CASSSPIAGEFYGELFF. For the CDR3, the DNA is TGTGCCAGCAGCTCCCCCATAGCGGGAGAATTTTACGGGGAGCTGTTTTTT. Combining the CDR3 with reference TRBV7-8 and TRBJ2-2 gives the whole variable domain GAGVSQSPRYKVAKRGQDVALRCDPISGHVSLFWYQQALGQGPEFLTYFQNEAQLDKSGLPSDRFFAERPEGSVSTLKIQRTQQEDSAVYLCASSSPIAGEFYGELFFGEGSRLTVL.

Notes on this clone: The sample carries other DNA sequences with the same CDR3. The chain combines TRBV28 with TRBJ1-6; 11 nucleotides line up with TRBD1. J gave up 7 bases and V 6 bases, and 2 bases lay outside the gene matches. The germline gives CDR1 MDHEN, CDR2 SYDVKM. This CDR3 is built from 14 residues. In nucleotides, the CDR3 is TGTGCCAGCAGGGGACAGGGGGGGAATTCACCCCTCCACTTT. It yields the protein CASRGQGGNSPLHF.

The V and J genes are TRBV9 and TRBJ2-3, with 8 bases lining up with TRBD1. Trimming removed 4 bases from V and 5 bases from J; junction bases left unmatched: 3. This CDR3 spans 13 amino acids. Germline V gives CDR1 SGDLS, CDR2 YYNGEE. CDR3 sequence reads: CASSTTGGDTQYF. Written as DNA, the CDR3 is TGTGCCAGCAGCACTACAGGGGGAGATACGCAGTATTTT.

V gene TRBV4-2 combines with J gene TRBJ2-7; TRBD2 might be the D (5 bases). The germline gives CDR1 LGHNA, CDR2 YNFKEQ. V was trimmed by 0 bases and J by 3 bases, leaving 12 bases between them. The CDR3 is 15 amino acids. The CDR3 DNA reads as TGTGCCAGCAGCCAAGAAAAGGCGGCGGGCTACGAGCAGTACTTC. This translates into CASSQEKAAGYEQYF.

This chain joins TRBV29-1 and TRBJ2-2, with D uncertain. The CDR3 totals 12 residues. Germline CDR1 and CDR2: SQVTM and ANQGSEA. Trimming cost V 4 bases and J 2 bases, with 5 bases left between them. This chain's CDR3 is CSVASNTGELFF. The CDR3, as DNA: TGCAGCGTTGCCTCTAACACCGGGGAGCTGTTTTTT.

The chain couples TRBV5-1 to TRBJ2-5, with D possibly matching TRBD2 (6 bases). CDR3 size: 16 residues. Per germline, CDR1 SGHRS and CDR2 YFSETQ. Trimming shortened V by 0 bases and J by 5 bases, and 17 bases separated the two germline ends. CDR3 bases: TGCGCCAGCAGCTTGGCCCCCGGGACCAGCGGGGAGACCCAGTACTTC. The encoded protein is CASSLAPGTSGETQYF.

The chain couples TRBV7-9 to TRBJ1-2; D perhaps matches TRBD1 (5 bases). Per germline, CDR1 SEHNR and CDR2 FQNEAQ (reference sequence). This CDR3 comprises 14 residues. V was trimmed by 5 bases and J by 4 bases, leaving 14 bases between them. CDR3 sequence: CASSPTENIYGYTF. The CDR3 DNA is TGTGCCAGCAGCCCGACAGAGAACATCTATGGCTACACCTTC.

The chain carries TRBV5-8 and TRBJ2-7; D remains ambiguous. The V gene lost 2 bases and the J gene lost 0 bases, with 6 bases spanning the gap. The germline V gene encodes CDR1 SGHTS and CDR2 YDEGEE. There are 13 residues in the CDR3. For the CDR3, the DNA is TGTGCCAGCAGCTTATTCAGCTCCTACGAGCAGTACTTC. Amino acids: CASSLFSSYEQYF.